This paragraph reports one T cell receptor (beta chain). V was pared by 5 bases and J by 2 bases, with 8 bases of the junction left unmatched. Germline CDR1 and CDR2: KGHDR and SFDVKD. This CDR3 is built from 16 residues. These data originate in a study of blood T cell repertoires in COVID-19. Study-wide context: Sites in the United States, Italy and Spain provided acute and convalescent COVID-19 samples.

Per the authors' pipeline: It was from reference gene primer amplification that nucleated cell counts were estimated. The method was immunoSEQ multiplex PCR; TCRdb's version includes in-frame clones alone and lacks a portion of them. From that table come the V and J calls and clone size; the DNA was used to work out D and trimming. The sample yields hundreds of thousands of clones, around 88% seen once. Specimen: peripheral blood. The receptor comes from a woman in her seventies with COVID-19, enrolled during active disease. The gene calls are TRBV24-1 and TRBJ2-3, with 8 positions matching TRBD2. This CDR3 reads CATSVLSGGTTDTQYF. As DNA, the CDR3 is TGTGCCACCAGTGTCCTCAGCGGGGGCACCACAGATACGCAGTATTTT.